This passage covers 14 T cell receptor beta chains from one sample sequenced in a study of OX40 agonist ivuxolimab in advanced cancers. Only in-frame clones appear in the TCRdb table, and some are missing; sequencing was by immunoSEQ multiplex PCR. This sample has around 66,000 clones, with about four fifths found just once. Sequenced here: CD4+ or CD8+ T cells sorted from blood, sampled in a trial of the OX40 agonist ivuxolimab. These receptors were collected from an adult with an advanced solid tumor such as melanoma, head and neck, liver or kidney cancer.

The chain uses TRBV5-1 and TRBJ1-2; TRBD1 matches at 9 bases. This CDR3 region has 16 residues. Germline loops: CDR1 SGHRS, CDR2 YFSETQ. V shed 7 bases and J 3 bases; nucleotides not matched to a gene: 13. CDR3 bases: TGCGCCAGCCGTCGGGGACAGGGCCTGGTGGACTATGGCTACACCTTC. Translated, it gives CASRRGQGLVDYGYTF.

The rearrangement links TRBV5-1 to TRBJ2-5; 12 positions match TRBD2. Losses at the gene ends were 0 bases for V and 3 bases for J; bases not matched to a gene: 3. CDR1 SGHRS and CDR2 YFSETQ come from the germline V gene. This CDR3 contains 16 residues. For the CDR3, the DNA is TGCGCCAGCAGCTTGGGACTAGCGGGGGCGGAAGAGACCCAGTACTTC. This codes for CASSLGLAGAEETQYF.

This clone was seen only once. The chain joins TRBV5-1 to TRBJ1-1, with D perhaps TRBD1 (6 bases). This CDR3 region has 17 residues. Per germline, CDR1 SGHRS and CDR2 YFSETQ. The V end lost 6 bases, the J end lost 0 bases, and 21 bases lay between the germline ends. Here the CDR3 reads CASTQGAGAFLNTEAFF. CDR3 nucleotide sequence: TGCGCCAGCACCCAGGGAGCAGGGGCCTTTTTGAACACTGAAGCTTTCTTT.

The chain employs TRBV19 and TRBJ1-2; no reliable D call. V was shortened by 0 bases and J by 5 bases, with 22 bases between the two germline ends. The CDR3 runs 18 residues. Germline assignment: CDR1 LNHDA and CDR2 SQIVND (reference sequence). CDR3 loop: CASSIDLRVALGGYGYTF. Here the CDR3 DNA reads TGTGCCAGTAGTATAGATCTCCGGGTCGCGCTTGGAGGGTATGGCTACACCTTC.

This clone was counted between two and nine times. V and J are TRBV19 and TRBJ1-2; possible D gene TRBD1, 6 bases. Per germline, CDR1 LNHDA and CDR2 SQIVND (reference sequence). The length of the CDR3 is 13 residues. V lost 10 bases and J 3 bases, leaving 15 bases between the germline ends. The CDR3 loop reads CATRRGGDYGYTF. The DNA of the CDR3 is TGTGCCACCCGGAGAGGGGGGGACTATGGCTACACCTTC.

This chain connects TRBV12-5 to TRBJ2-7, with no clear D. This CDR3 is 15 amino acids long. Germline lookup yields CDR1 LGHNT and CDR2 FRNRAP. Deletions cut 0 bases from V and 5 bases from J, with 14 bases between. CDR3 protein: CASGLVQSGYDEQYF. The CDR3 DNA reads as TGTGCTAGTGGTTTGGTACAGTCTGGTTACGACGAGCAGTACTTC. Filled out from reference TRBV12-5 and TRBJ2-7, the complete variable domain reads DARVTQTPRHKVTEMGQEVTMRCQPILGHNTVFWYRQTMMQGLELLAYFRNRAPLDDSGMPKDRFSAEMPDATLATLKIQPSEPRDSAVYFCASGLVQSGYDEQYFGPGTRLTVT.

The V call is TRBV18, the J call TRBJ2-2, with no clear D. V lost 5 bases and J lost 7, with 11 bases in between. Germline V gene lookup returns CDR1 KGHSH and CDR2 LQKENI. This CDR3 contains 13 residues. CDR3 bases: TGTGCCAGCTCATCATACCCGGGCGGGGAGCTGTTTTTT. It yields the protein CASSSYPGGELFF.

The count of this clone is one. Other DNA sequences in the same sample also yield this CDR3. CDR3 nucleotide sequence: TGTGCCAGCAGCCCAAGCGTGGGCGAGCAGTACTTC. This sequence encodes CASSPSVGEQYF. V is TRBV7-9 and J is TRBJ2-7; D unresolved. CDR1 and CDR2 (germline): SEHNR, FQNEAQ (reference sequence). This CDR3 contains 12 residues. With 5 bases removed from V and 6 bases from J, the gap between germline ends came to 11 bases.

The table lists this clone with a few counts. The V gene is TRBV9, the J gene TRBJ1-1; D uncertain. Germline V gene lookup returns CDR1 SGDLS and CDR2 YYNGEE. The CDR3 spans 14 residues. The V and J ends lost 3 bases and 1 base respectively, with 10 bases between them. The CDR3 coding sequence is TGTGCCAGCAGCGCCGCGTTAGGGAACACTGAAGCTTTCTTT. Protein sequence: CASSAALGNTEAFF.

This chain joins TRBV6-6 and TRBJ1-3; possibly TRBD1 for D (5 bases). Germline lookup yields CDR1 MNHNY and CDR2 SVGAGI (reference sequence). Trimming took 7 bases from V and 2 from J, leaving 12 bases between them. The CDR3 sequence is 14 residues long. The CDR3 spells CASTAGGAGNTIYF. CDR3 sequence (DNA): TGTGCCAGCACCGCGGGGGGGGCTGGAAACACCATATATTTT.

V gene TRBV18 combines with J gene TRBJ1-5, with 12 bases lining up with TRBD1. Germline-derived CDR1 and CDR2 are KGHSH and LQKENI. The CDR3 contains 17 residues. The J segment lost 7 bases and the V segment lost 3 bases, leaving 10 bases of the junction unmatched. The DNA of the CDR3 is TGTGCCAGCTCACCTCTTCCCCCGGGACAGGGGGCCCAGCCCCAGCATTTT. This gives the protein CASSPLPPGQGAQPQHF.

The chain couples TRBV19 to TRBJ2-6; 10 nucleotides match TRBD1. This CDR3 has 16 amino acids. Germline V CDR1 and CDR2: LNHDA, SQIVND (reference sequence). V gave up 6 bases and J gave up 4 bases; unmatched junction bases: 6. CDR3 sequence (DNA): TGTGCCAGTAGAGACAGGGGGCGGATGGGGGCCAACGTCCTGACTTTC. Protein product: CASRDRGRMGANVLTF.

The V gene is TRBV7-9, the J gene TRBJ2-5; 8 nucleotides align to TRBD1. The CDR3 is made up of 14 amino acids. The J segment lost 3 bases and the V segment lost 1 base, leaving 1 base of the junction unmatched. The V gene's germline CDR1 is SEHNR and CDR2 FQNEAQ (reference sequence). The chain's CDR3 is CASSLGTGKETQYF. The CDR3 nucleotides read TGTGCCAGCAGCTTAGGGACAGGGAAAGAGACCCAGTACTTC.

The chain couples TRBV28 to TRBJ2-6; D call uncertain. CDR1 is MDHEN and CDR2 is SYDVKM in the germline V gene. V dropped 7 bases and J dropped 0 bases, with 19 bases sitting between them. The CDR3 has 18 residues. This CDR3 is CASKLMTVRHSGANVLTF. The CDR3 DNA reads TGTGCCAGCAAACTAATGACGGTGAGACACTCTGGGGCCAACGTCCTGACTTTC.